The rows below give T cell receptor beta chains drawn from one sample of a study of cytomegalovirus exposure and HLA in healthy donors. TCRdb's table, derived via immunoSEQ multiplex PCR, lists solely in-frame clones and lacks some. This table has 130,000 to 150,000 clones, 70% to 90% appearing once. Sequencing was performed on PBMCs. Source of these receptors: a woman aged 18-29 years in good health and CMV-seropositive. Both conserved end residues are part of each CDR3. A D gene is named only where the DNA matches it firmly. A row's size may be missing; if present it is once, few, many or a size class.

TRBV6-5	.	.	TRBJ1-2	TGTGCCAGCAGCCTGGCTTCTGGGCAGCTAAATGGCTACACCTTC	CASSLASGQLNGYTF
TRBV7-2	.	.	TRBJ2-5	TGTGCCAGCAGCTCGCATACGGGGAGTTTGGGGACCCAGTACTTC	CASSSHTGSLGTQYF
TRBV15	.	.	TRBJ1-3	TGTGCCACCAGCAGACGTCAGTTCTCTGGAAACACCATATATTTT	CATSRRQFSGNTIYF
TRBV5-1	TRBD1	once	TRBJ2-7	TGCGCCAGCAGCTTGACAGGGGGATTCCGGGAGCAGTACTTC	CASSLTGGFREQYF
TRBV29-1	.	few	TRBJ2-3	TGCAGCGTTGCGGAGGGTGGAACTAGCACAGATACGCAGTATTTT	CSVAEGGTSTDTQYF
TRBV7-2	TRBD1	.	TRBJ1-1	TGTGCCAGCAGCCCAGGGACAGCGAACACTGAAGCTTTCTTT	CASSPGTANTEAFF
TRBV5-1	.	.	TRBJ2-7	TGCGCCAGCAGCTTGGTCACTCATTCCTACGAGCAGTACTTC	CASSLVTHSYEQYF
TRBV18	.	.	TRBJ2-7	TGTGCCAGCTCACTCGCGAGGACAGCGAACTACGAGCAGTACTTC	CASSLARTANYEQYF
TRBV7-2	TRBD1	.	TRBJ1-2	TGTGCCAGCAGCTTAAGGGGGCAAATCTATGGCTACACCTTC	CASSLRGQIYGYTF
TRBV19	.	.	TRBJ2-1	TGTGCCAGTAGCAGGGGGGTTGCTGAGCAGTTCTTC	CASSRGVAEQFF
TRBV7-8	.	.	TRBJ2-1	TGTGCCAGCAGCTTAGTAGCGCCTACCTACAATGAGCAGTTCTTC	CASSLVAPTYNEQFF
TRBV6-1	.	.	TRBJ2-7	TGTGCCAGCAGTGAAGGCTATCACCTTTACGAGCAGTACTTC	CASSEGYHLYEQYF
TRBV29-1	.	.	TRBJ1-5	TGCAGCGTTTTGTTCGAAATGAGTCAGCCCCAGCATTTT	CSVLFEMSQPQHF
TRBV2	TRBD1	.	TRBJ1-6	TGTGCCAGCAGGGACAGGGGTACGAATAATTCACCCCTCCACTTT	CASRDRGTNNSPLHF
TRBV28	.	.	TRBJ1-5	TGTGCCAGCAGTTTCCTTACCAAACGGGTTTACAATCAGCCCCAGCATTTT	CASSFLTKRVYNQPQHF
TRBV2	TRBD2	few	TRBJ2-7	TGTGCCAGCACGTTCCCCTCAGCGGGAAGTCCCTACGAGCAGTACTTC	CASTFPSAGSPYEQYF
TRBV4-1	.	once	TRBJ1-6	TGCGCCAGCAGCCATCCCGGCCCGGAGGGTTCACCCCTCCACTTT	CASSHPGPEGSPLHF
TRBV7-3	TRBD2	.	TRBJ2-1	TGTGCCAGCAGCTTAATAGCGGGGGCAGGGGAGCAGTTCTTC	CASSLIAGAGEQFF
TRBV5-1	.	.	TRBJ1-6	TGCGCCAGCAGCTTGTCCGGACTGATAAATTCACCCCTCCACTTT	CASSLSGLINSPLHF
TRBV5-1	.	.	TRBJ1-1	TGCGCCAGCAGCTCACCGGACAGTCCACAGGCTTTCTTT	CASSSPDSPQAFF
TRBV19	.	.	TRBJ1-1	TGTGCCAGTACCCAATGGGGGGGACGGCGCGCGGCGGAAGCTTTCTTT	CASTQWGGRRAAEAFF
TRBV4-1	.	.	TRBJ1-4	TGCGCCAGCAGCCTCTTGCGGATGACTAATGAAAAACTGTTTTTT	CASSLLRMTNEKLFF
TRBV5-8	TRBD1	.	TRBJ2-1	TGTGCCAGCAGCTTCGGGACAGGGCTCTACAATGAGCAGTTCTTC	CASSFGTGLYNEQFF
TRBV6-5	TRBD1	.	TRBJ1-6	TGTGCCAGCAGTCCGACAGGGGGCAATTCACCCCTCCACTTT	CASSPTGGNSPLHF
TRBV6-5	TRBD1	.	TRBJ2-3	TGTGCCAGCAGGACTACAGGGGGCCCAGATACGCAGTATTTT	CASRTTGGPDTQYF
TRBV28	TRBD2	.	TRBJ2-2	TGTGCCAGCAGCCATCGGACTAGCGGGAGACTCACCGGGGAGCTGTTTTTT	CASSHRTSGRLTGELFF
TRBV28	.	.	TRBJ2-4	TGTGCCAGCAGTTCCGCGGCCAAAAACATTCAGTACTTC	CASSSAAKNIQYF
TRBV2	.	many	TRBJ1-5	TGTGCCAGCAGAAGAGATAGCAATCAGCCCCAGCATTTT	CASRRDSNQPQHF
TRBV5-1	.	.	TRBJ1-2	TGCGCCAGCAGCCGCGGGGGGAGGAATAACTATGGCTACACCTTC	CASSRGGRNNYGYTF
TRBV4-1	TRBD1	.	TRBJ1-3	TGCGCCAGCAGCCTGACAGGGGGGTCTGGAAACACCATATATTTT	CASSLTGGSGNTIYF
TRBV27	.	.	TRBJ2-7	TGTGCCAGCAGTTTAGAGGCAGTTCGGGGCTACGAGCAGTACTTC	CASSLEAVRGYEQYF
TRBV7-8	.	.	TRBJ2-2	TGTGCCAGCAGCTTAGTTAACGGGGAGCTGTTTTTT	CASSLVNGELFF
TRBV2	TRBD1	few	TRBJ1-6	TGTGCCAGCGTAAGGGACAGTAAATCACCCCTCCACTTT	CASVRDSKSPLHF
TRBV5-1	TRBD1	.	TRBJ1-4	TGCGCCAGCAGCATAAGACAGGGGGCCGTAAATGAAAAACTGTTTTTT	CASSIRQGAVNEKLFF
TRBV19	TRBD2	.	TRBJ2-1	TGTGCCAGTAGTATGGCGGGAGGACCCTACAATGAGCAGTTCTTC	CASSMAGGPYNEQFF
TRBV7-8	.	.	TRBJ1-2	TGTGCCAGCAGCTTAACGGGGTACTATGGCTACACCTTC	CASSLTGYYGYTF
TRBV7-2	.	.	TRBJ2-3	TGTGCCAGCAGACCACCTAACACAGATACGCAGTATTTT	CASRPPNTDTQYF
TRBV28	.	.	TRBJ2-1	TGTGCCAGCAGTTTATTCACTAGCCGGGTGAGGGAGCAGTTCTTC	CASSLFTSRVREQFF
TRBV4-1	.	.	TRBJ1-2	TGCGCCAGCAGCCAAGACTCGGCAGTACGGGGCTATGGCTACACCTTC	CASSQDSAVRGYGYTF
TRBV5-8	.	.	TRBJ1-5	TGTGCCAGCAGCTTATTCAGGGAGGGTCAGCCCCAGCATTTT	CASSLFREGQPQHF
TRBV4-3	.	.	TRBJ2-5	TGCGCCAGCAGCCAAATTGGGAGCGGGCAAGAGACCCAGTACTTC	CASSQIGSGQETQYF
TRBV28	TRBD1	.	TRBJ1-2	TGTGCCAGCAGTCGGACAGGAGCATATGGCTACACCTTC	CASSRTGAYGYTF
TRBV11-2	.	.	TRBJ2-7	TGTGCCAGCAGCTTATTTAACGAGCAGTACTTC	CASSLFNEQYF
TRBV4-1	.	.	TRBJ1-3	TGCGCCAGCAGCCTGCGGGGAGACTCTGGAAACACCATATATTTT	CASSLRGDSGNTIYF
TRBV4-3	.	once	TRBJ1-2	TGCGCCAGCAGCCAAGAAACAGGTGTGCGGCGTGGCTACACCTTC	CASSQETGVRRGYTF
TRBV6-5	.	.	TRBJ1-2	TGTGCCAGCAGCCCGAGGACAGCGCGGGATGGCTACACCTTC	CASSPRTARDGYTF
TRBV6-1	TRBD1	.	TRBJ2-4	TGTGCCAGCAGTGAAGGTAACAGGGGATTGGCCAAAAACATTCAGTACTTC	CASSEGNRGLAKNIQYF
TRBV28	.	.	TRBJ1-1	TGTGCCTCTGAGGCAGGGATGAACACTGAAGCTTTCTTT	CASEAGMNTEAFF
TRBV9	.	once	TRBJ2-7	TGTGCCAGCAGCGTCGGAGGGGACCCCTACGAGCAGTACTTC	CASSVGGDPYEQYF
TRBV13	TRBD2	.	TRBJ2-1	TGTGCCAGCAGCTTAGGAGGGAGGGCCCGGAATGAGCAGTTCTTC	CASSLGGRARNEQFF
TRBV28	.	.	TRBJ2-7	TGTGCCAGCAGACCCGACAGGTCCTCCTACGAGCAGTACTTC	CASRPDRSSYEQYF
TRBV5-4	TRBD2	.	TRBJ2-2	TGTGCCAGCAGCTTGGGACAGCGGGGGAACACCGGGGAGCTGTTTTTT	CASSLGQRGNTGELFF
TRBV5-1	.	few	TRBJ1-2	TGCGCCAGCAGCCCAGATACGGGACTCTTGACCTACACCTTC	CASSPDTGLLTYTF
TRBV4-1	TRBD1	.	TRBJ2-5	TGCGCCAGCAGCTCCCGGGACAGCGACCAAGAGACCCAGTACTTC	CASSSRDSDQETQYF
TRBV6-6	.	.	TRBJ1-5	TGTGCCAGCAGTTACCCGGAGGGACGGGGTCAGCCCCAGCATTTT	CASSYPEGRGQPQHF
TRBV9	TRBD1	.	TRBJ1-3	TGTGCCAGCAGCGTAGCTGGGGACAGAACGGGCGGAAACACCATATATTTT	CASSVAGDRTGGNTIYF
TRBV6-4	TRBD2	.	TRBJ2-7	TGTGCCAGCAGTGACCCCGCTAGCGGGAGGGCCTACGAGCAGTACTTC	CASSDPASGRAYEQYF